The next 26 T cell receptor beta chains were all read from a single sample in a study of spatial heterogeneity in lung cancer. Findings of the study overall: Counts of expanded alpha and beta TCRs within tumors tracked the tumor nonsynonymous mutation count.

One entry per CDR3 protein, called by TCRdb with MiXCR from the 5' RACE reads. Altogether roughly 1,100 distinct CDR3 sequences are present, approximately 26% being singletons, with the ten largest covering 15% to 20%. Time point meaning: sample taken at primary tumor resection. Their antigen targets remain unknown. Specimen: lung tumor tissue, collected at surgery. The receptors come from a male donor with early-stage non-small cell lung cancer.

The rearrangement links TRBV11-2 to TRBJ1-2; D remains ambiguous. The CDR3 has 12 amino acids. CDR1 and CDR2 (germline): SGHAT, FQNNGV. The V gene lost 0 bases and the J gene lost 7 bases, with 6 bases spanning the gap. The CDR3 protein is CASSLDPTGYTF. The CDR3 nucleotides are TGTGCCAGCAGCTTAGATCCGACTGGCTACACCTTC.

In this sample, this clonotype turned up a few times. V usage is TRBV10-3 and J usage is TRBJ2-5; 9 bases are a match to TRBD2. After removal of 0 bases from V and 1 base from J, the junction contained 15 bases not matched to a gene. The CDR3 sequence is 20 residues long. The germline V gene has CDR1 ENHRY and CDR2 SYGVKD. CDR3 protein: CAISESPSSGTSYFQETQYF. CDR3 nucleotide sequence: TGTGCCATCAGTGAGTCCCCGTCTAGCGGGACCTCATACTTCCAAGAGACCCAGTACTTC.

This clonotype is labeled as large. For the CDR3, the DNA is TGTGCCAGCGCTTTGGGTGGCCAGCCCCAGCATTTT. This sequence encodes CASALGGQPQHF. J is TRBJ1-5 and V is TRBV12-3 or TRBV12-4; no definite D call. The V end lost 8 bases, the J end lost 7 bases, and 12 bases lay between the germline ends. The CDR3 has 12 amino acids.

The V call is TRBV27, the J call TRBJ1-2; D may be TRBD1 (5 bases). Between the trimmed V and J ends, which lost 4 bases and 0 bases, there was a span of 12 bases. CDR1 MNHEY and CDR2 SMNVEV come from the germline V gene (reference sequence). This CDR3 comprises 15 residues. CDR3 protein: CASSYRRVANYGYTF. CDR3 bases: TGTGCCAGCAGTTACAGGAGGGTTGCTAACTATGGCTACACCTTC.

This clonotype has more than one count but fewer than ten. J is TRBJ1-2 and V is TRBV7-9, with D possibly being TRBD1 (5 bases). Germline-derived CDR1 and CDR2 are SEHNR and FQNEAQ (reference sequence). The CDR3 is 12 amino acids. Deletions cut 2 bases from V and 5 bases from J, with 6 bases between. DNA of the CDR3: TGTGCCAGCAGCTTAAAGGGGTATGGCTACACCTTC. Its translation: CASSLKGYGYTF.

This clonotype was seen many times. J is TRBJ2-1 and V is TRBV4-3; perhaps TRBD1 as D (5 bases). V was trimmed by 2 bases and J by 10 bases, leaving 12 bases between them. The CDR3 is made up of 13 amino acids. Per germline, CDR1 LGHNA and CDR2 YSLEER. The CDR3 nucleotides are TGCGCCAGCAGCCAAACGTACAGGACGGAGCAGTTCTTC. Its protein is CASSQTYRTEQFF.

By sample fraction, this clonotype is large. The CDR3 here is CASSLGLARNEQFF. The CDR3 DNA sequence: TGTGCCAGCAGCTTAGGTTTAGCCAGGAATGAGCAGTTCTTC. The genes are TRBV7-3 and TRBJ2-1; D is unclear. Between the trimmed V and J ends, which lost 2 bases and 7 bases, there was a span of 12 bases. The germline gives CDR1 SGHTA, CDR2 FQGTGA. CDR3 length equals 14 residues.

The chain combines TRBV9 with TRBJ2-2, with TRBD1 identical over 7 bases. J gave up 0 bases and V 5 bases, and 1 base lay outside the gene matches. The CDR3 is 14 residues long. In germline, CDR1 is SGDLS, CDR2 YYNGEE. The CDR3 bases are TGTGCCAGCAGGGACAGGACGAACACCGGGGAGCTGTTTTTT. This encodes CASRDRTNTGELFF.

The chain combines TRBV5-1 with TRBJ2-3; 7 bases are a match to TRBD2. The germline V gene encodes CDR1 SGHRS and CDR2 YFSETQ. CDR3 length: 15 amino acids. After removal of 3 bases from V and 0 bases from J, the junction contained 4 bases not matched to a gene. CDR3 sequence: CASSWGLTSTDTQYF. Here the CDR3 DNA reads TGCGCCAGCAGCTGGGGACTAACTAGCACAGATACGCAGTATTTT.

The chain uses TRBV3-1 and TRBJ1-2, with a possible D match to TRBD1 (5 bases). Trimming removed 2 bases at V and 7 bases at J, with 14 bases between. CDR3 length: 14 amino acids. Germline CDR1 is LGHDT and CDR2 is YNNKEL (reference sequence). Written as DNA, the CDR3 is TGTGCCAGCAGCCAACAGGGAGGCTCGCGTGGCTACACCTTC. Translation gives CASSQQGGSRGYTF.

V and J are TRBV10-2 and TRBJ2-5; 11 bases line up with TRBD2. This CDR3 is built from 15 residues. Germline assignment: CDR1 WSHSY and CDR2 SAAADI. Trimming cost V 6 bases and J 4 bases; bases outside gene matches: 7. The CDR3 DNA is TGCGCCAGCAGATCTAGCGGGGGGTTGTTAGAGACCCAGTACTTC. Its protein is CASRSSGGLLETQYF.

V is TRBV2 and J is TRBJ2-5; D possibly corresponds to TRBD1 (5 bases). V lost 5 bases to trimming and J lost 4 bases, with 17 bases between them. CDR1 and CDR2 from the germline V gene are SNHLY and FYNNEI. This CDR3 comprises 15 residues. The CDR3 sequence is CASSLTTGMGETQYF. DNA for the CDR3: TGTGCCAGCAGTCTGACAACAGGCATGGGAGAGACCCAGTACTTC.

This clonotype is labeled large (0.1 to 1%). This chain links TRBV10-3 with TRBJ2-5; 8 bases agree with TRBD2. CDR1 ENHRY and CDR2 SYGVKD come from the germline V gene. This CDR3 spans 17 amino acids. After removal of 0 bases from V and 4 bases from J, the junction contained 10 bases not matched to a gene. CDR3 bases: TGTGCCATCAGTGAGTCCAGTCCTAGGACTAGCAGAGAGACCCAGTACTTC. Translating gives CAISESSPRTSRETQYF.

V and J are TRBV11-2 and TRBJ1-2, with D maybe TRBD1 (5 bases). V lost 0 bases and J lost 6, with 11 bases in between. Germline V gene sequence: CDR1 SGHAT, CDR2 FQNNGV. CDR3 size: 14 residues. The CDR3 DNA follows: TGTGCCAGCAGCTTAGACAGGGCGAGGAATGGCTACACCTTC. It specifies CASSLDRARNGYTF. The whole variable domain, remainder taken from reference TRBV11-2 and TRBJ1-2, is EAGVAQSPRYKIIEKRQSVAFWCNPISGHATLYWYQQILGQGPKLLIQFQNNGVVDDSQLPKDRFSAERLKGVDSTLKIQPAKLEDSAVYLCASSLDRARNGYTFGSGTRLTVV.

The chain couples TRBV30 to TRBJ1-1; D is unresolved. Germline V CDR1 and CDR2: GTSNPN, SVGIG (reference sequence). The CDR3 consists of 12 residues. V gave up 2 bases and J gave up 2 bases, with 6 bases separating them. This CDR3 is CAWSHPNTEAFF. CDR3 DNA sequence: TGTGCCTGGAGTCACCCAAACACTGAAGCTTTCTTT.

This clonotype has just a few counts. The rearrangement joins TRBV27 to TRBJ2-3; D unresolved. Germline V gives CDR1 MNHEY, CDR2 SMNVEV (reference sequence). Trimming took off 2 bases at V and 6 bases at J, with 24 bases between the two ends. The CDR3 is made up of 18 amino acids. Here the CDR3 reads CASSLIPGRGQLLDTQYF. CDR3 in DNA: TGTGCCAGCAGTTTAATCCCCGGGCGTGGGCAGCTTTTGGATACGCAGTATTTT.

This clonotype occurred once. The chain carries TRBV18 and TRBJ2-3; tentative D call: TRBD2 (7 bases). The V gene lost 4 bases and the J gene lost 2 bases, with 16 bases spanning the gap. The CDR3 extends over 16 amino acids. Germline CDR1 and CDR2: KGHSH and LQKENI. CDR3 nucleotide sequence: TGTGCCAGCTCACGCGGGGGCTTGGAACACACAGATACGCAGTATTTT. It yields the protein CASSRGGLEHTDTQYF.

In its sample, this clonotype ranks as large. The chain uses TRBV5-6 and TRBJ2-5; tentative D call: TRBD2 (5 bases). Germline loops: CDR1 SGHDT, CDR2 YYEEEE. The CDR3 has 15 residues. With 2 bases removed from V and 7 bases from J, the gap between germline ends came to 18 bases. The CDR3 here is CASSFPPGSKRTQYF. CDR3 bases: TGTGCCAGCAGCTTCCCGCCGGGATCCAAGAGGACCCAGTACTTC.

This clonotype is categorized as medium-sized. The rearrangement joins TRBV19 to TRBJ2-1, with D maybe TRBD2 (5 bases). V shed 11 bases and J shed 2 bases, with 10 bases lying between them. Germline V gene data show CDR1 as LNHDA and CDR2 as SQIVND (reference sequence). The CDR3 loop spans 12 amino acids. The CDR3 here is CASGLPYNEQFF. The CDR3 DNA reads TGTGCCTCCGGACTTCCCTACAATGAGCAGTTCTTC. Filled out from reference TRBV19 and TRBJ2-1, the complete variable domain reads DGGITQSPKYLFRKEGQNVTLSCEQNLNHDAMYWYRQDPGQGLRLIYYSQIVNDFQKGDIAEGYSVSREKKESFPLTVTSAQKNPTAFYLCASGLPYNEQFFGPGTRLTVL.

This clonotype is large by share. The genes are TRBV20-1 and TRBJ1-2; no reliable D call. The CDR3 consists of 14 residues. Per germline, CDR1 DFQATT and CDR2 SNEGSKA (reference sequence). Trimming took off 4 bases at V and 4 bases at J, with 16 bases between the two ends. The CDR3 protein is CSATEGEVSYGYTF. DNA for the CDR3: TGCAGTGCTACCGAGGGAGAAGTTTCCTATGGCTACACCTTC.

The chain is built from TRBV3-1 and TRBJ2-1; D ambiguous. Germline V gives CDR1 LGHDT, CDR2 YNNKEL (reference sequence). The CDR3 has 13 residues. The V end was cut by 3 bases, the J end by 6 bases, with 9 bases between. DNA of the CDR3: TGTGCCAGCAGCCATCTAGGTACCAATGAGCAGTTCTTC. This gives the protein CASSHLGTNEQFF.

In its sample, this clonotype was seen many times. V is TRBV7-8 and J is TRBJ1-2, with 10 bases aligning to TRBD1. This CDR3 spans 17 amino acids. Trimming cost V 3 bases and J 0 bases; bases outside gene matches: 7. The germline V gene has CDR1 SGHVS and CDR2 FQNEAQ. The CDR3 sequence is CASSLGDRGLTNYGYTF. For the CDR3, the DNA is TGTGCCAGCAGCTTGGGGGACAGGGGACTAACTAACTATGGCTACACCTTC.

DNA of the CDR3: TGTGCCAGCAGACTGTCGGTAGCCTCCTATAATTCACCCCTCCACTTT. Translated: CASRLSVASYNSPLHF. The chain combines TRBV6-5 with TRBJ1-6; D not resolved. Germline V CDR1 and CDR2: MNHEY, SVGAGI. The CDR3 extends over 16 amino acids. Trimming took 6 bases from V and 0 from J, leaving 12 bases between them.

This clonotype is medium-sized by share. This chain links TRBV5-5 with TRBJ1-1; D not resolved. CDR1 and CDR2 from the germline V gene are SGHKS and YYEKEE (reference sequence). Trimming took 0 bases from V and 0 from J, leaving 12 bases between them. The CDR3 is 16 residues long. CDR3 residues: CASSLGTARMNTEAFF. The CDR3 DNA sequence: TGTGCCAGCAGCTTGGGTACAGCTCGGATGAACACTGAAGCTTTCTTT.

This clonotype was found many times. The V gene is TRBV7-8, the J gene TRBJ2-7; D may be TRBD1 or TRBD2 (6 bases each). Germline CDR1 and CDR2: SGHVS and FQNEAQ. The CDR3 sequence is 14 residues long. V dropped 2 bases and J dropped 6 bases, with 14 bases sitting between them. The CDR3 is CASSLLSGASEQYF. DNA of the CDR3: TGTGCCAGCAGCTTACTTTCGGGGGCGTCCGAGCAGTACTTC.

The rearrangement uses TRBV7-6 and TRBJ2-1; TRBD2 agrees at 9 bases. The V and J ends lost 5 bases and 9 bases, in that order; junction bases with no gene match: 11. In germline, CDR1 is SGHVS, CDR2 FNYEAQ. The CDR3 is 15 residues long. CDR3 residues: CASSPQWRGGTEQFF. As DNA, the CDR3 is TGTGCCAGCAGCCCCCAGTGGCGGGGGGGCACTGAGCAGTTCTTC.